One sample yielded the 4 T cell receptor beta chains listed below, sequenced in a study of OX40 agonist ivuxolimab in advanced cancers. Here immunoSEQ multiplex PCR was the method, and the copy in TCRdb shows in-frame clones only, minus some. Here the sample spans around 68,000 clones, less than 95% being singletons. Sequences were derived from CD4+ or CD8+ T cells sorted from blood, sampled in a trial of the OX40 agonist ivuxolimab. These receptors were taken from an adult with an advanced solid tumor such as melanoma, head and neck, liver or kidney cancer.

The chain has TRBV10-3 and TRBJ2-1, with D maybe TRBD2 (5 bases). V gave up 8 bases and J gave up 8 bases, with 10 bases separating them. Per the germline V gene, CDR1 is ENHRY and CDR2 is SYGVKD. The CDR3 has 11 residues. The CDR3 spells CAIGEADEQFF. In DNA form, the CDR3 reads TGTGCCATCGGGGAAGCGGATGAGCAGTTCTTC.

The rearrangement uses TRBV25-1 and TRBJ1-1; D unclear. The CDR3 sequence is 13 residues long. V was clipped by 5 bases and J by 2 bases, with 9 bases between them. Germline assignment: CDR1 MGHDK and CDR2 SYGVNS. CDR3 DNA: TGTGCCAGCAGTATAGGGAGTAACACTGAAGCTTTCTTT. Protein: CASSIGSNTEAFF.

V gene TRBV5-4 combines with J gene TRBJ1-2; 10 bases line up with TRBD1. Germline CDR1 reads SGHNT; CDR2 reads YYREEE (reference sequence). The CDR3 loop spans 16 amino acids. Losses at the gene ends were 9 bases for V and 7 bases for J; bases not matched to a gene: 18. In DNA, the CDR3 is TGTGCCACCCTCCCAAAAGGGGGACAGGGGAACAGTGGCTACACCTTC. It encodes CATLPKGGQGNSGYTF.

This sequence joins TRBV11-3 and TRBJ2-1; 9 nucleotides line up with TRBD2. CDR1 is SGHNT, CDR2 YENEEA, per germline. V gave up 4 bases and J gave up 8 bases; unmatched junction bases: 18. The CDR3 is 18 amino acids. The CDR3 sequence: CASSSLDRWREGFDEQFF. The CDR3 nucleotides read TGTGCCAGCAGCTCCCTTGACCGCTGGCGGGAGGGTTTCGATGAGCAGTTCTTC.